The 22 T cell receptor beta chains in this list originate from one sample, sequenced in a study of blood T cell repertoires in COVID-19. Only in-frame clones appear in the TCRdb table, and some are missing; sequencing was by immunoSEQ multiplex PCR. The sample records 300,000 or so clones, 86% being singletons. The specimen was PBMCs or T cells enriched from blood (not recorded which). The receptors originated from a woman aged 18-29 years who had recovered from COVID-19.

J is TRBJ2-7 and V is TRBV7-2, with 9 bases fitting TRBD1. This CDR3 spans 13 amino acids. Germline V gene sequence: CDR1 SGHTA, CDR2 FQGNSA. V gave up 3 bases and J gave up 7 bases; unmatched junction bases: 4. The CDR3 here is CASSFDRGREQYF. CDR3 DNA sequence: TGTGCCAGCAGCTTCGACAGGGGGAGGGAGCAGTACTTC.

The CDR3 region is CASSSLGRDGGYTF. CDR3 coding DNA: TGTGCCAGCAGTTCACTCGGCAGGGATGGAGGCTACACCTTC. This chain uses TRBV28 with TRBJ1-2; D may be TRBD1 (5 bases). V dropped 4 bases and J dropped 8 bases, with 17 bases sitting between them. The CDR3 is 14 amino acids. Germline assignment: CDR1 MDHEN and CDR2 SYDVKM.

The chain carries TRBV25-1 and TRBJ2-3; 7 positions agree with TRBD2. The length of the CDR3 is 15 residues. Germline values: CDR1 MGHDK, CDR2 SYGVNS. V shed 8 bases and J 2 bases; nucleotides not matched to a gene: 10. CDR3 sequence reads: CASSTSSGATDTQYF. CDR3 sequence (DNA): TGTGCCAGCTCTACTTCTAGCGGAGCCACAGATACGCAGTATTTT.

The rearrangement uses TRBV27 and TRBJ1-1; D gene unclear. V lost 9 bases and J lost 7, with 6 bases in between. Germline CDR1 MNHEY, CDR2 SMNVEV (reference sequence). This CDR3 comprises 9 residues. CDR3 bases: TGTGCCAGGGCGGGTGAAGCTTTCTTT. Encoded protein: CARAGEAFF.

The chain combines TRBV18 with TRBJ2-5; D uncertain. Germline V gives CDR1 KGHSH, CDR2 LQKENI. The V gene lost 3 bases and the J gene lost 4 bases, with 9 bases spanning the gap. CDR3 length equals 13 residues. In DNA, the CDR3 is TGTGCCAGCTCACCTGACATAGGAGAGACCCAGTACTTC. It specifies CASSPDIGETQYF.

This clone appeared a single time. The chain combines TRBV4-2 with TRBJ2-5; 8 bases are a match to TRBD2. This CDR3 contains 18 residues. Germline trimming cut 0 bases from V and 8 bases from J; bases unmatched to any gene: 17. In germline, CDR1 is LGHNA, CDR2 YNFKEQ. Here the CDR3 DNA reads TGTGCCAGCAGCCAAGATCCTAGCGGGCCCGGCGTCCCGTTTACCCAGTACTTC. Its translation: CASSQDPSGPGVPFTQYF.

The gene calls are TRBV2 and TRBJ2-1, with D tentatively TRBD2 (5 bases). The germline gives CDR1 SNHLY, CDR2 FYNNEI. V dropped 5 bases and J dropped 2 bases, with 13 bases sitting between them. This CDR3 is built from 15 residues. CDR3 in amino acids: CASSNSVGPYNEQFF. The DNA for the CDR3 is TGTGCCAGCAGTAATAGCGTTGGTCCCTACAATGAGCAGTTCTTC.

The chain employs TRBV30 and TRBJ1-6, with 9 bases fitting TRBD1. The CDR3 is 14 amino acids. Germline V gene lookup returns CDR1 GTSNPN and CDR2 SVGIG (reference sequence). Germline trimming cut 1 base from V and 8 bases from J; bases unmatched to any gene: 3. CDR3 sequence (DNA): TGTGCCTGGAGTGGTGGGACAGGGTATTCACCCCTCCACTTT. It is translated as CAWSGGTGYSPLHF.

This rearrangement joins TRBV5-4 to TRBJ2-7; 7 nucleotides line up with TRBD1. The ends lost 0 bases at V and 0 bases at J; junction bases unmatched: 3. CDR1 SGHNT and CDR2 YYREEE come from the germline V gene (reference sequence). The CDR3 contains 15 residues. The CDR3 nucleotides read TGTGCCAGCAGCTTGGAGGGACAGAGCTCCTACGAGCAGTACTTC. Its protein is CASSLEGQSSYEQYF.

The V gene is TRBV10-3, the J gene TRBJ2-5; no clear D. The CDR3 sequence is 16 residues long. The V gene lost 0 bases and the J gene lost 1 base, with 12 bases spanning the gap. CDR1 and CDR2 (germline): ENHRY, SYGVKD. The CDR3 DNA reads TGTGCCATCAGTGAGTCGGCAACATTTACCCAAGAGACCCAGTACTTC. Its protein is CAISESATFTQETQYF.

The chain recombines TRBV9 with TRBJ2-1; TRBD2 matches at 9 bases. V dropped 0 bases and J dropped 1; count of bases not matched to a gene: 14. There are 20 residues in the CDR3. Germline lookup yields CDR1 SGDLS and CDR2 YYNGEE. The chain's CDR3 is CASSVDVGGRAVFSYNEQFF. The DNA of the CDR3 is TGTGCCAGCAGCGTAGATGTTGGCGGGAGGGCCGTTTTTTCCTACAATGAGCAGTTCTTC.

This clone was observed at least ten times. The genes are TRBV11-1 and TRBJ1-2; the D gene is possibly TRBD1 (6 bases). Trimming shortened V by 5 bases and J by 3 bases, and 16 bases separated the two germline ends. This CDR3 has 15 amino acids. The germline gives CDR1 SGHAT, CDR2 FQDESV (reference sequence). CDR3 DNA sequence: TGTGCCAGCAGCAACTTGGGGGCGAGACACTATGGCTACACCTTC. It encodes CASSNLGARHYGYTF.

The chain carries TRBV28 and TRBJ1-1; D is unclear. Germline CDR1 is MDHEN and CDR2 is SYDVKM. CDR3 length: 15 residues. V lost 7 bases, J lost 0 bases, and 15 bases lay in between. The CDR3 is CASTPSRGLNTEAFF. CDR3 DNA sequence: TGTGCCAGCACCCCCTCCCGGGGTCTGAACACTGAAGCTTTCTTT.

The V call is TRBV10-3, the J call TRBJ2-7; 11 bases match TRBD2. Germline V lookup: CDR1 ENHRY, CDR2 SYGVKD. After removal of 3 bases from V and 2 bases from J, the junction contained 3 bases not matched to a gene. This CDR3 is 15 amino acids long. CDR3 bases: TGTGCCATCAGTGAAGGGACTAGCGGTGCCTACGAGCAGTACTTC. It encodes CAISEGTSGAYEQYF.

This chain connects TRBV10-3 to TRBJ2-7; the match to TRBD2 covers 9 bases. V shed 0 bases, J shed 4 bases, and the junction held 4 bases outside the gene matches. The CDR3 covers 15 residues. Germline V lookup: CDR1 ENHRY, CDR2 SYGVKD. The CDR3 nucleotides read TGTGCCATCAGTGAGTCGCCGGGACTAGCTTACGAGCAGTACTTC. Its protein product is CAISESPGLAYEQYF.

The chain carries TRBV30 and TRBJ1-5; TRBD1 might be the D (6 bases). V lost 5 bases and J 1 base, leaving 12 bases between the germline ends. Germline V CDR1 and CDR2: GTSNPN, SVGIG (reference sequence). The CDR3 length is 14 residues. CDR3 sequence reads: CAWGTWRSNQPQHF. The CDR3 DNA follows: TGTGCCTGGGGGACATGGCGAAGCAATCAGCCCCAGCATTTT.

V and J are TRBV6-5 and TRBJ2-5; D is perhaps TRBD2 (6 bases). Germline V gene sequence: CDR1 MNHEY, CDR2 SVGAGI. CDR3 length: 15 amino acids. With 2 bases removed from V and 2 bases from J, the gap between germline ends came to 12 bases. The CDR3 loop is CASSYEGGAQETQYF. DNA of the CDR3: TGTGCCAGCAGTTACGAGGGAGGTGCGCAAGAGACCCAGTACTTC.

Details on this clone: This sample includes further DNA sequences coding for the same CDR3. The V and J genes are TRBV30 and TRBJ1-2; possibly TRBD1 for D (6 bases). The CDR3 has 12 amino acids. Between the trimmed V and J ends, which lost 0 bases and 8 bases, there was a span of 10 bases. Germline values: CDR1 GTSNPN, CDR2 SVGIG (reference sequence). The CDR3 DNA follows: TGTGCCTGGAGTGTACAGGGATACGGCTACACCTTC. Translation: CAWSVQGYGYTF.

The chain uses TRBV3-1 (or the pseudogene TRBV3-2) and TRBJ1-5, with D uncertain. V gave up 4 bases and J gave up 1 base, with 8 bases separating them. The germline V gene has CDR1 LGHDT and CDR2 YNNKEL (reference sequence). This CDR3 has 14 amino acids. CDR3 region: CASSPYSSNQPQHF. The CDR3 DNA reads TGTGCCAGCAGCCCTTATAGCAGCAATCAGCCCCAGCATTTT.

The chain employs TRBV14 and TRBJ2-7, with TRBD1 matching 8 bases. The germline CDR1 and CDR2 sequences are SGHDN and FVKESK. This CDR3 has 14 residues. The V segment lost 4 bases and the J segment 7 bases; nucleotides outside the gene matches: 9. CDR3 sequence (DNA): TGTGCCAGCAGCCCGGCCGGACAGGGCCCGGAGCAGTACTTC. Its protein product is CASSPAGQGPEQYF.

The chain uses TRBV29-1 and TRBJ2-7; 7 nucleotides agree with TRBD1. CDR1 SQVTM and CDR2 ANQGSEA come from the germline V gene. V lost 5 bases and J lost 1; bases outside the gene matches: 2. The length of the CDR3 is 12 residues. CDR3 in amino acids: CSVLGQSYEQYF. The DNA of the CDR3 is TGCAGCGTTCTGGGACAGTCCTACGAGCAGTACTTC.

The rearrangement links TRBV15 to TRBJ2-2, with D hard to call. CDR1 and CDR2 from the germline V gene are LNHNV and YYDKDF (reference sequence). Trimming took 0 bases from V and 2 from J, leaving 10 bases between them. The CDR3 is 16 residues long. For the CDR3, the DNA is TGTGCCACCAGCAGAGATGTGCCAGATAACACCGGGGAGCTGTTTTTT. It is translated as CATSRDVPDNTGELFF.